Described below is a single T cell receptor beta chain sequence and its context. The antigen is undetermined. TCRdb re-analysed the reads in MiXCR, keeping a single row per CDR3 protein. Among 110,000 to 150,000 distinct CDR3 sequences, about 31% were seen once, and the ten largest hold 52%. The sample comes from a study of T cell repertoires in cytomegalovirus infection. V gave up 4 bases and J gave up 4 bases, with 13 bases separating them. The germline gives CDR1 MGHDK, CDR2 SYGVNS. This CDR3 comprises 15 residues. Source: CD8+ T cells from cultured PBMCs, taken from culture after CMV antigen stimulation. J is TRBJ2-2 and V is TRBV25-1; D gene unclear. The sequence derives from a human donor in good health (CMV status not recorded). Some clones in this sample may be carry-over from other donors' samples. The CDR3 DNA is TGTGCCAGCAGTGCTTTCAGGACCACCACCGGGGAGCTGTTTTTT. Translating it yields CASSAFRTTTGELFF.